The 9 T cell receptor beta chains below all came from one sample that was sequenced in a study of CD8+ T cells in alopecia areata. Sequencing templates came from extracted RNA that was reverse transcribed into cDNA. Libraries were prepared by immunoSEQ multiplex PCR; TCRdb keeps only in-frame clonotypes and omits some of them. Of 80,000 or so clones in the sample, roughly 66% were seen once. Described treatment: oral pan-JAK inhibitor, 5-10 mg twice daily. This material consisted of CD8+ T cells sorted from blood, taken at week 24, from a patient treated with tofacitinib. The receptors here all came from a human donor with alopecia areata.

The rearrangement joins TRBV27 to TRBJ1-2; possible D gene TRBD1, 6 bases. The CDR3 spans 14 residues. Trimming took off 6 bases at V and 3 bases at J, with 14 bases between the two ends. Germline lookup yields CDR1 MNHEY and CDR2 SMNVEV (reference sequence). The DNA for the CDR3 is TGTGCCAGCAGGGCTCGGGGGGCTTACTATGGCTACACCTTC. This sequence encodes CASRARGAYYGYTF.

This clone was recorded once. This sequence joins TRBV5-4 and TRBJ1-1; D not certain. V lost 3 bases and J 1 base, leaving 4 bases between the germline ends. Germline values: CDR1 SGHNT, CDR2 YYREEE (reference sequence). The CDR3 extends over 12 amino acids. The CDR3 coding sequence is TGTGCCAGCAGCTGGGGGAACACTGAAGCTTTCTTT. Encoded protein: CASSWGNTEAFF.

The rearrangement joins TRBV4-3 to TRBJ1-1, with D maybe TRBD1 (6 bases). The CDR3 is 15 residues long. CDR1 is LGHNA, CDR2 YSLEER, per germline. The V gene lost 1 base and the J gene lost 1 base, with 10 bases spanning the gap. The CDR3 DNA reads as TGCGCCAGCAGCCAAGCGGAGGACAGGAACACTGAAGCTTTCTTT. This translates into CASSQAEDRNTEAFF.

The gene calls are TRBV2 and TRBJ1-5; tentative D call: TRBD1 (5 bases). V dropped 3 bases and J dropped 7 bases, with 10 bases sitting between them. Germline V gene data show CDR1 as SNHLY and CDR2 as FYNNEI. The CDR3 is 13 amino acids. The CDR3 coding sequence is TGTGCCAGCAGTGATCAGGGTTACCAGCCCCAGCATTTT. This sequence encodes CASSDQGYQPQHF.

As for this clone: Relative to the germline gene, one junction end is altered; a read error may explain this. DNA for the CDR3: TGCGCCAGCAGCCAAGGCGTCACGGGGTTCTACGAGCAGTACTTC. It yields the protein CASSQGVTGFYEQYF. The genes are TRBV5-5 and TRBJ2-7, with a tentative D call TRBD2 (5 bases). Germline CDR1 SGHKS, CDR2 YYEKEE (reference sequence). The CDR3 runs to 15 residues.

V is TRBV9 and J is TRBJ2-1; D ambiguous. The V end lost 1 base, the J end lost 5 bases, and 4 bases lay between the germline ends. The length of the CDR3 is 12 residues. The germline CDR1 and CDR2 sequences are SGDLS and YYNGEE. CDR3 nucleotide sequence: TGTGCCAGCAGCGTAAGGGACAATGAGCAGTTCTTC. This translates into CASSVRDNEQFF.

This rearrangement joins TRBV14 to TRBJ2-2; no reliable D call. Germline CDR1 is SGHDN and CDR2 is FVKESK. The CDR3 totals 13 residues. V was clipped by 4 bases and J by 3 bases, with 6 bases between them. CDR3 nucleotides: TGTGCCAGCAGCCTCGGATACACCGGGGAGCTGTTTTTT. This encodes CASSLGYTGELFF.

The V gene is TRBV29-1, the J gene TRBJ2-1; D may be TRBD2 (7 bases). The CDR3 runs 12 residues. Germline V gene sequence: CDR1 SQVTM, CDR2 ANQGSEA. With 6 bases removed from V and 7 bases from J, the gap between germline ends came to 13 bases. The CDR3 DNA is TGCAGCGTCCCAAAGGGGGGGAATGAGCAGTTCTTC. Translated: CSVPKGGNEQFF.

The chain links TRBV5-5 to TRBJ2-7; D unclear. V lost 0 bases, J lost 2 bases, and 9 bases lay in between. CDR3 size: 14 residues. The V gene's germline CDR1 is SGHKS and CDR2 YYEKEE (reference sequence). The CDR3 here is CASSLEGSPYEQYF. Written as DNA, the CDR3 is TGTGCCAGCAGCTTGGAGGGCAGTCCCTACGAGCAGTACTTC.